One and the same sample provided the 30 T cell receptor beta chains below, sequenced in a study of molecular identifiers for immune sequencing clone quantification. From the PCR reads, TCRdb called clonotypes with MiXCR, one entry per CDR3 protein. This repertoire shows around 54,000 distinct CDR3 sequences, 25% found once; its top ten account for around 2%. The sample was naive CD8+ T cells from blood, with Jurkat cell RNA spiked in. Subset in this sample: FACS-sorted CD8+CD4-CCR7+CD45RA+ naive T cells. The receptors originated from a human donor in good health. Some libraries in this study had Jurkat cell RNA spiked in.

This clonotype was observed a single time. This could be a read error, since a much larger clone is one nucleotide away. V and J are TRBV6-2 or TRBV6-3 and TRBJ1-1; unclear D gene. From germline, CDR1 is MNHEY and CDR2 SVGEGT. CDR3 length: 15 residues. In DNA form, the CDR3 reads TGTGCCAGCAGCCACACCGCGGGTATAAACACTGAAGCTCTCTTT. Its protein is CASSHTAGINTEALF.

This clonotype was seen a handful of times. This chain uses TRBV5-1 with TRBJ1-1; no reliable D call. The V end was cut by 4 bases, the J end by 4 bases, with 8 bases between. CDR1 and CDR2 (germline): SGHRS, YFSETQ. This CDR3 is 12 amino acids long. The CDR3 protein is CASSPLSTEAFF. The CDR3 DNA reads TGCGCCAGCAGCCCTCTGAGCACTGAAGCTTTCTTT.

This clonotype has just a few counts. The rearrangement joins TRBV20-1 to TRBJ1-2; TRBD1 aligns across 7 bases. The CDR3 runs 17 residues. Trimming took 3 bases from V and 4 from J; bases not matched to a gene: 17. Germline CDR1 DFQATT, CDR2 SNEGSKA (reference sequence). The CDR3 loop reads CSASAPLRGRSVYGYTF. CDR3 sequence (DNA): TGCAGTGCTAGTGCTCCTTTGAGGGGGCGTTCCGTCTATGGCTACACCTTC.

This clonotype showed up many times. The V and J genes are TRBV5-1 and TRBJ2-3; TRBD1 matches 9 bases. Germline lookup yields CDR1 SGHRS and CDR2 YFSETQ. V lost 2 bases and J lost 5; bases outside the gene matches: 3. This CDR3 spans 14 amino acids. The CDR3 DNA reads TGCGCCAGCAGCTTTGGACAGGGGAAAGATACGCAGTATTTT. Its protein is CASSFGQGKDTQYF.

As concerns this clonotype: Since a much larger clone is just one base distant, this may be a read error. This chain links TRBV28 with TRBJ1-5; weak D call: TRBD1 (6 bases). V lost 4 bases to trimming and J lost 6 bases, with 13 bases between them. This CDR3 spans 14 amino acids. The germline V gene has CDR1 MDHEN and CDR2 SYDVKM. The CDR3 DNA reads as TGTGCCAGCAGTTGGGGGGGGGCGGGTCAGCCCCAGCATTTT. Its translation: CASSWGGAGQPQHF.

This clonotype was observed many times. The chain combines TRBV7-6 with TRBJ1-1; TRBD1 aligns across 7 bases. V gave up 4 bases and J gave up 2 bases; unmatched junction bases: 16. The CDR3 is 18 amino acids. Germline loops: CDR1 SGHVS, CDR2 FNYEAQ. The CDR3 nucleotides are TGTGCCAGCAGCTCTCAAATCCTCTCGACAGGGATTAACACTGAAGCTTTCTTT. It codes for CASSSQILSTGINTEAFF.

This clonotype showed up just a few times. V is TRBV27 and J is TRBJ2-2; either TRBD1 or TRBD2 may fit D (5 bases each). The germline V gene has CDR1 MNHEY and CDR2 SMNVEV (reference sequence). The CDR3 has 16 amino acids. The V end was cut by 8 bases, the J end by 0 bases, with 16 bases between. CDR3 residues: CASGRWVGANTGELFF. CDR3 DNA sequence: TGTGCCAGCGGCCGTTGGGTGGGGGCGAACACCGGGGAGCTGTTTTTT.

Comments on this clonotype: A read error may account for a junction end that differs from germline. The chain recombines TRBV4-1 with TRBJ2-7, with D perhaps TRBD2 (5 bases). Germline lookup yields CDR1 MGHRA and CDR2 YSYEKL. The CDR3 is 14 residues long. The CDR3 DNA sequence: TGCGCCAGCAGCCAACACCGGGGAGACTACGGGCAGTACTTC. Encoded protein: CASSQHRGDYGQYF.

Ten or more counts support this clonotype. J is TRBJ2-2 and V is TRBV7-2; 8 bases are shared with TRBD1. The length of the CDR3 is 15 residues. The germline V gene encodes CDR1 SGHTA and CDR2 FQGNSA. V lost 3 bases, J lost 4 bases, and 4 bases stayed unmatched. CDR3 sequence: CASSFRQGITGELFF. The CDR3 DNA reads TGTGCCAGCAGCTTCAGACAGGGGATCACCGGGGAGCTGTTTTTT.

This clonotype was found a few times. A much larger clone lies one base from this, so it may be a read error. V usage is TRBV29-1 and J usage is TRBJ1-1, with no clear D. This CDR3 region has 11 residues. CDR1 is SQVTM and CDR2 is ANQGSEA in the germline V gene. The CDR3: CSVVINTEACF. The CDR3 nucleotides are TGCAGCGTTGTTATTAACACTGAAGCTTGCTTT.

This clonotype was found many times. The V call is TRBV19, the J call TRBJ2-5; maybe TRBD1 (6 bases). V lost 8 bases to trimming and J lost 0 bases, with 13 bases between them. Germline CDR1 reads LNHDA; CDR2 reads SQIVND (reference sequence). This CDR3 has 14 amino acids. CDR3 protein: CASSSRDNQETQYF. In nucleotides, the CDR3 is TGTGCCAGTTCATCCAGGGACAACCAAGAGACCCAGTACTTC.

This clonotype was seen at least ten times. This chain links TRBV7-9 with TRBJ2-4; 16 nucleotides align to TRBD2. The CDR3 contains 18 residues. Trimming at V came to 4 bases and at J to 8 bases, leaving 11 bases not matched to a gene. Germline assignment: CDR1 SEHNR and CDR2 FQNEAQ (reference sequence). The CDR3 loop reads CASSSGTSGGAGLHIQYF. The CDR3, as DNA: TGTGCCAGCAGCTCCGGGACTAGCGGGGGGGCCGGGTTGCACATTCAGTACTTC. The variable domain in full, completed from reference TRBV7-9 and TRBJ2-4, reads DTGVSQNPRHKITKRGQNVTFRCDPISEHNRLYWYRQTLGQGPEFLTYFQNEAQLEKSRLLSDRFSAERPKGSFSTLEIQRTEQGDSAMYLCASSSGTSGGAGLHIQYFGAGTRLSVL.

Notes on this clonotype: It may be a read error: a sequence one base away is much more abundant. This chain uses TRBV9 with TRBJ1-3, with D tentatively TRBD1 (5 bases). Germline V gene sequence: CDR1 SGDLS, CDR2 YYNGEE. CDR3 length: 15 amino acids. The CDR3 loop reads CASGVAGSSGNTIYF. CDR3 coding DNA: TGTGCCAGCGGCGTTGCAGGGAGCTCTGGAAACACCATATATTTT.

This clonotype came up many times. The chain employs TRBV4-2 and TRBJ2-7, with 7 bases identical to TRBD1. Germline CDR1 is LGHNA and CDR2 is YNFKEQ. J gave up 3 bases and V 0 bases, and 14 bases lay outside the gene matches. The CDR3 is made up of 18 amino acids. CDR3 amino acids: CASSQDLGDREFNYEQYF. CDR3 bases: TGTGCCAGCAGCCAAGATCTTGGAGACAGGGAATTTAACTACGAGCAGTACTTC.

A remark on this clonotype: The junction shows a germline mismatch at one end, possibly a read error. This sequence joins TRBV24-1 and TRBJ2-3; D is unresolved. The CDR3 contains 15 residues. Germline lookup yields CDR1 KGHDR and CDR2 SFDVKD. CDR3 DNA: TGTGCCACCAGTGACCCCCTGCGGAGCACACATACGCAGAATTTT. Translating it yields CATSDPLRSTHTQNF.

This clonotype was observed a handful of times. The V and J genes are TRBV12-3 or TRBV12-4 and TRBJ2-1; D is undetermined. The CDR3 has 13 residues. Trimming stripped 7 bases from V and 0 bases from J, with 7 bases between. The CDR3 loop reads CASTGSSYNEQFF. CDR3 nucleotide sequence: TGTGCCAGCACTGGAAGCTCCTACAATGAGCAGTTCTTC.

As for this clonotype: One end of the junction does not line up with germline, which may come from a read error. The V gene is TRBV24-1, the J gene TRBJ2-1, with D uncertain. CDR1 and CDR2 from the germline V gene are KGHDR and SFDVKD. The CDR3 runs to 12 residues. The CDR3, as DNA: TGTACCACCAGTGATTTCTACAATGAGCAGTTCTTC. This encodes CTTSDFYNEQFF.

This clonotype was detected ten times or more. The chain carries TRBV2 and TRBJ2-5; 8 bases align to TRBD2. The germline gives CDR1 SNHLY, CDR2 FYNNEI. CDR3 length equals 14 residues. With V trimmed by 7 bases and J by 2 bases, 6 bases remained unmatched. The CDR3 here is CASNQRGIQETQYF. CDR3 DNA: TGTGCCAGCAACCAGCGGGGGATTCAAGAGACCCAGTACTTC.

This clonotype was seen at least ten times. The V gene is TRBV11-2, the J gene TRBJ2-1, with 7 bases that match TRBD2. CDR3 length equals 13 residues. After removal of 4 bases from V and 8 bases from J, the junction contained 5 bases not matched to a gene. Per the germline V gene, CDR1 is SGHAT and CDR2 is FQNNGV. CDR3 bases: TGTGCCAGCAGCTCAGCGGGGTACTATGAGCAGTTCTTC. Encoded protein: CASSSAGYYEQFF.

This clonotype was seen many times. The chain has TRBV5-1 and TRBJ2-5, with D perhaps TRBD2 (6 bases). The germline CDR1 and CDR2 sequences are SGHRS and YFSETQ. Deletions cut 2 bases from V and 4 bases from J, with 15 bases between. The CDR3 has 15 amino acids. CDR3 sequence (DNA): TGCGCCAGCAGCTTCGACACTAACGGGGGAGAGACCCAGTACTTC. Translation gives CASSFDTNGGETQYF.

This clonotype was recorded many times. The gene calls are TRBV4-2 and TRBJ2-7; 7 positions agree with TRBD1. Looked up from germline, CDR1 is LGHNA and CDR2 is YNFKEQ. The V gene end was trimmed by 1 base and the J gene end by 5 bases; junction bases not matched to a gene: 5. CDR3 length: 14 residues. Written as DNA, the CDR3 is TGTGCCAGCAGCCAAGTGATAACAGGGGACGAGCAGTACTTC. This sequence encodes CASSQVITGDEQYF.

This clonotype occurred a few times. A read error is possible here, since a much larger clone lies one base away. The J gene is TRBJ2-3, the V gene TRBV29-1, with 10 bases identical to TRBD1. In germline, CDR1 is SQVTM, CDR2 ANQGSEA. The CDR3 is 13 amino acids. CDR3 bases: TGCGGCGCACCGGGACAGGGGACAGATACGCAGTATTTT. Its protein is CGAPGQGTDTQYF.

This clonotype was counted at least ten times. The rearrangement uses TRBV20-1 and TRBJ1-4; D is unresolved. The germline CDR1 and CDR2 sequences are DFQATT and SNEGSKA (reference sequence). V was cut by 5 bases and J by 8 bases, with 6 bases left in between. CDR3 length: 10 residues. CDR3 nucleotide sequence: TGCAGTGCTTTGGAGGAAAAACTGTTTTTT. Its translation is CSALEEKLFF.

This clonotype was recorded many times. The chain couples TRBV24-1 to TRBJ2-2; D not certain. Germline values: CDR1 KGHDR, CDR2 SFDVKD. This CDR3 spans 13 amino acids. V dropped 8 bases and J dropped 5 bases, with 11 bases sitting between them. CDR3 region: CATTDPGTGELFF. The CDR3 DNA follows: TGTGCCACCACAGACCCTGGGACCGGGGAGCTGTTTTTT.

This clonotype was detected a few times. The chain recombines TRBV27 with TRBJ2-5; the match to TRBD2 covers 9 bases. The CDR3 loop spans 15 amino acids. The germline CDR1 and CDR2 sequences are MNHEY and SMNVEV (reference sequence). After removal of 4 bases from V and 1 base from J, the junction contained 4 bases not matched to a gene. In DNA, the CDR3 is TGTGCCAGCAGTTGGGGACTAGCCATCCAAGAGACCCAGTACTTC. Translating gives CASSWGLAIQETQYF.

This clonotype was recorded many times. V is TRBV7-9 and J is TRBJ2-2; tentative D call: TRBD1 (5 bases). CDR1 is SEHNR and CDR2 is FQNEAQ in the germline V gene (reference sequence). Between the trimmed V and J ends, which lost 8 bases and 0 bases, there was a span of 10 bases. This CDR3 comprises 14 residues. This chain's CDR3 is CASRDSSNTGELFF. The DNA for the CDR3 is TGTGCCAGCCGAGACAGTTCGAACACCGGGGAGCTGTTTTTT.

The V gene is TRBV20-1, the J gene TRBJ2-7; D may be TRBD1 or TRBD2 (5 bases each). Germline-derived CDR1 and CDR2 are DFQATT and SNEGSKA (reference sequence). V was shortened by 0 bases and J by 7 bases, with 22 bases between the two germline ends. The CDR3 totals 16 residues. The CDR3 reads CSARDLGAAGPGEQYF. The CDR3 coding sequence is TGCAGTGCTAGAGATCTTGGGGCTGCAGGCCCGGGAGAGCAGTACTTC.

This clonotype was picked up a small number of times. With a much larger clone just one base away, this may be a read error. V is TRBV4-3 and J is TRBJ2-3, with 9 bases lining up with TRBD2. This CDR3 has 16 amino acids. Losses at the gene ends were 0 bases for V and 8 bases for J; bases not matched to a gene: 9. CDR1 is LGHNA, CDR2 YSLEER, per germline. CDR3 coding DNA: TGCGCCAGCAGCCAAGATTGGGCGGGGGGGTTGGTTACGCAGTATTTT. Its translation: CASSQDWAGGLVTQYF.

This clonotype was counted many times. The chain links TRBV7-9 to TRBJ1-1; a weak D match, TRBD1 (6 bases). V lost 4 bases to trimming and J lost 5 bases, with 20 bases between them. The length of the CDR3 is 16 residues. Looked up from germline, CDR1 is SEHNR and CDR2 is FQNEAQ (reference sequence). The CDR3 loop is CASSSSLGQLATEAFF. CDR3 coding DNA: TGTGCCAGCAGCTCTAGCCTCGGACAGCTTGCGACTGAAGCTTTCTTT.

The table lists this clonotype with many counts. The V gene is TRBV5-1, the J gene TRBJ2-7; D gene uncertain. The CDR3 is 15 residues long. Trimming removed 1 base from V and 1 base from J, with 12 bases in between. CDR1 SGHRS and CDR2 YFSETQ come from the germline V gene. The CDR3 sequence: CASSLKYDGSYEQYF. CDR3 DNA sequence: TGCGCCAGCAGCTTGAAGTATGACGGGTCCTACGAGCAGTACTTC.